The rows below give T cell receptor beta chains drawn from one sample of a study of OX40 agonist ivuxolimab in advanced cancers. The table came from immunoSEQ multiplex PCR; TCRdb's copy has only in-frame clones and leaves some out. Of fewer than 100,000 clones listed, approximately 91% are singletons. Source: CD4+ or CD8+ T cells sorted from blood, taken in a trial of the OX40 agonist ivuxolimab. These receptor sequences come from an adult with an advanced solid tumor such as melanoma, head and neck, liver or kidney cancer. Both conserved end residues are part of each CDR3. A D gene is named only where the DNA matches it firmly. For some rows the clone size is stated as once, few or many, or as a class when expanded; others skip it.

V,size,J,D,CDR3,DNA
TRBV11-1,.,TRBJ2-3,.,CASSLGQRLSTDTQYF,TGTGCCAGCAGCTTAGGACAGAGGCTAAGCACAGATACGCAGTATTTT
TRBV28,.,TRBJ1-2,.,CASSFGTVGYTF,TGTGCCAGCAGCTTTGGGACCGTTGGCTACACCTTC
TRBV29-1,.,TRBJ1-5,.,CSVVSGNQPQHF,TGCAGCGTTGTATCAGGCAATCAGCCCCAGCATTTT
TRBV7-3,.,TRBJ2-7,TRBD2,CASSRAGGDSYEQYF,TGTGCCAGCAGTCGAGCGGGAGGGGATTCCTACGAGCAGTACTTC
TRBV5-1,.,TRBJ1-3,TRBD1,CASSSNRGSGNTIYF,TGCGCCAGCAGTTCTAACAGGGGCTCTGGAAACACCATATATTTT
TRBV7-9,.,TRBJ2-7,TRBD1,CASSSQTGVITEQYF,TGTGCCAGCAGCTCACAGACAGGGGTTATCACCGAGCAGTACTTC
TRBV11-1,.,TRBJ2-1,.,CASSLVARYEQFF,TGTGCCAGCAGCTTAGTTGCGAGGTATGAGCAGTTCTTC
TRBV28,.,TRBJ2-7,.,CASSSRVAPNLYEQYF,TGTGCCAGCAGTTCCAGAGTAGCGCCCAACCTCTACGAGCAGTACTTC
TRBV6-5,.,TRBJ2-3,TRBD1,CASSKSDRADTQYF,TGTGCCAGCAGTAAAAGCGACAGGGCGGATACGCAGTATTTT
TRBV7-2,.,TRBJ2-7,.,CASSLGVGEQYF,TGTGCCAGCAGCTTAGGAGTAGGCGAGCAGTACTTC
TRBV4-1,few,TRBJ2-3,.,CASSQGALRTDTQYF,TGCGCCAGCAGCCAAGGGGCATTACGGACAGATACGCAGTATTTT
TRBV19,.,TRBJ2-7,TRBD2,CASSIPGGPSYEQYF,TGTGCCAGTAGTATTCCGGGAGGGCCCTCCTACGAGCAGTACTTC
TRBV2,.,TRBJ1-6,.,CASSEAAQGNSPLHF,TGTGCCAGCAGTGAAGCGGCGCAGGGAAATTCACCCCTCCACTTT
TRBV7-8,once,TRBJ1-1,.,CASSSQASTEAFF,TGTGCCAGCAGCTCTCAGGCTAGCACTGAAGCTTTCTTT
TRBV6-5,.,TRBJ2-7,TRBD2,CASSPSGSNEQYF,TGTGCCAGCAGTCCGAGCGGGAGCAACGAGCAGTACTTC
TRBV9,.,TRBJ2-3,TRBD1,CASSLEQGANTQYF,TGTGCCAGCAGTCTGGAACAGGGGGCAAATACGCAGTATTTT
TRBV4-3,.,TRBJ2-1,.,CASSQDSTSYNEQFF,TGCGCCAGCAGCCAGGACAGCACCTCCTACAATGAGCAGTTCTTC
TRBV21-1,.,TRBJ2-1,.,CASSPECYGLFF,TGTGCCAGCAGCCCCGAGTGTTATGGTCTGTTCTTC
TRBV12-2,.,TRBJ2-7,.,CASRKRVRCRYEQYF,TGTGCAAGTCGAAAACGGGTTCGTTGTAGGTACGAGCAGTACTTC
TRBV28,.,TRBJ2-3,TRBD2,CASSSSGTSGIYTQYF,TGTGCCAGCAGTTCGTCCGGGACTAGCGGGATATATACGCAGTATTTT
TRBV18,.,TRBJ2-5,.,CASSPLEVAETQYF,TGTGCCAGCTCACCTCTCGAGGTTGCGGAGACCCAGTACTTC
TRBV11-3,.,TRBJ2-1,.,CASSPTWAAGNEQFF,TGTGCCAGCAGCCCAACCTGGGCGGCAGGGAATGAGCAGTTCTTC
TRBV28,.,TRBJ1-5,.,CASSHPPNQPQHF,TGTGCCAGCAGTCACCCCCCTAATCAGCCCCAGCATTTT
TRBV18,.,TRBJ2-5,.,CASSPVEETQYF,TGTGCCAGCTCACCAGTGGAAGAGACCCAGTACTTC
TRBV10-2,.,TRBJ1-4,.,CASKRAVNEKLFF,TGCGCCAGCAAGCGGGCCGTTAATGAAAAACTGTTTTTT
TRBV7-3,.,TRBJ2-2,.,CASSFGSGNTGELFF,TGTGCCAGCAGCTTTGGTAGCGGAAACACCGGGGAGCTGTTTTTT
TRBV18,.,TRBJ2-2,.,CASSPGIPGELFF,TGTGCCAGCTCACCAGGGATCCCCGGGGAGCTGTTTTTT
TRBV2,.,TRBJ2-7,.,CASSDRTDSYEQYF,TGTGCCAGCAGCGATAGGACGGATTCCTACGAGCAGTACTTC
TRBV30,once,TRBJ1-5,.,CAWSEVHSNQPQHF,TGTGCCTGGAGTGAAGTACATAGCAATCAGCCCCAGCATTTT
TRBV5-1,.,TRBJ2-7,TRBD2,CASSLGGASGSGNEQYF,TGCGCCAGCAGCCTCGGGGGGGCTAGCGGGAGCGGGAACGAGCAGTACTTC
TRBV6-5,.,TRBJ2-7,.,CASSSYPDTVAYF,TGTGCCAGCAGTTCCTACCCCGACACGGTAGCGTACTTC
TRBV7-2,.,TRBJ2-2,TRBD1,CASSHGTVTANTGELFF,TGTGCCAGCAGCCACGGGACAGTCACCGCGAACACCGGGGAGCTGTTTTTT
TRBV19,.,TRBJ2-3,.,CASSHQRRRSTDTQYF,TGTGCCAGTAGTCATCAGAGACGGCGGAGCACAGATACGCAGTATTTT
TRBV6-5,.,TRBJ1-1,.,CASSGEWAVEAFF,TGTGCCAGCAGTGGAGAGTGGGCAGTTGAAGCTTTCTTT